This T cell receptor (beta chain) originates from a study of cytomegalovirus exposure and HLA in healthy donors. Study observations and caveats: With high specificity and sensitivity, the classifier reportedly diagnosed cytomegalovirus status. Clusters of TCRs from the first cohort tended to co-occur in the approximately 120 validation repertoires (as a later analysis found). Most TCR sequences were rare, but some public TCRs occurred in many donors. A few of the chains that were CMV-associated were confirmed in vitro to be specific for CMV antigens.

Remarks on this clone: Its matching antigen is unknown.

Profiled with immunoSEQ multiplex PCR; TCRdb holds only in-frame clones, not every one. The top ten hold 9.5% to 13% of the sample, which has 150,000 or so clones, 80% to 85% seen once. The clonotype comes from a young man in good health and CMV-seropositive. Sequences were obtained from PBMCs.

CDR3 amino acids: CASSPQGLDTQYF. CDR3 coding DNA: TGTGCCAGCAGCCCCCAGGGTTTAGATACGCAGTATTTT. The chain recombines TRBV6-5 with TRBJ2-3; weak D call: TRBD1 (5 bases). Looked up from germline, CDR1 is MNHEY and CDR2 is SVGAGI. The CDR3 has 13 residues. V was cut by 6 bases and J by 5 bases, with 12 bases left in between.